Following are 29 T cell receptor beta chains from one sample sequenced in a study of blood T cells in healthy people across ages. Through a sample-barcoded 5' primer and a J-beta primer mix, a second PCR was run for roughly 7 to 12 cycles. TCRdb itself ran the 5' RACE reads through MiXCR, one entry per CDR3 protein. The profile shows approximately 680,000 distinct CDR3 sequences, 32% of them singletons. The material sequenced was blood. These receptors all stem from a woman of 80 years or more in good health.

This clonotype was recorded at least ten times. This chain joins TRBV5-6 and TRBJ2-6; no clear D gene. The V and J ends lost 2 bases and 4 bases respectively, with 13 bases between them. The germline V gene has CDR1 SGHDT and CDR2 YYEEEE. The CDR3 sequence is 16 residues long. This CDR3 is CASSFRTPAGANVLTF. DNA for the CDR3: TGTGCCAGCAGCTTCCGCACACCTGCCGGGGCCAACGTCCTGACTTTC.

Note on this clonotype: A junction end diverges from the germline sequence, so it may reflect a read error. CDR3 sequence (DNA): TGCAGTGCTAGCCCAGGGACAGGGGCCAACGTCCGGACTTTC. It yields the protein CSASPGTGANVRTF. This rearrangement joins TRBV20-1 to TRBJ2-6; 10 bases are shared with TRBD1. Germline V CDR1 and CDR2: DFQATT, SNEGSKA (reference sequence). The CDR3 totals 14 residues.

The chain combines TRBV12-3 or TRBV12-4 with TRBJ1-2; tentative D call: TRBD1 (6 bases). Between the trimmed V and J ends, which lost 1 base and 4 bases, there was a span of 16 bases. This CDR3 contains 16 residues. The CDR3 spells CASSLGSGVSIYGYTF. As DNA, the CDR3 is TGTGCCAGCAGTTTAGGGTCAGGGGTTTCAATCTATGGCTACACCTTC.

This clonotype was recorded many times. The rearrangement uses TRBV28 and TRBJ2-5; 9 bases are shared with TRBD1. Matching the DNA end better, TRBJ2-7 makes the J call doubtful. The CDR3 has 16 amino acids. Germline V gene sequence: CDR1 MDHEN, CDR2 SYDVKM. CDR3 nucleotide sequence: TGTGCCAGCAGCCTAGTATACCCCGGGACAGGGTCCGAGCAGTACTTC. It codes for CASSLVYPGTGSEQYF.

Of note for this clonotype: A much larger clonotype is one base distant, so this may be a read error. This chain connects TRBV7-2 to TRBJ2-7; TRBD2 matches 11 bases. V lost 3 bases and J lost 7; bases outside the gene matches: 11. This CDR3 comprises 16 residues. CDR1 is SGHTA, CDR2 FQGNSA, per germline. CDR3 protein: CASSLDSGGARDEQYF. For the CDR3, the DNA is TGTGCCAGCAGCTTGGATAGCGGGGGGGCCCGCGATGAGCAGTACTTC.

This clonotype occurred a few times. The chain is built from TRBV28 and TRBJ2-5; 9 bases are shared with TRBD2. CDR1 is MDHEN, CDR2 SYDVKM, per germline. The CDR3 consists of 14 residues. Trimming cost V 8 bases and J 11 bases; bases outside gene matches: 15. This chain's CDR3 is CASFSGGRYNEQYF. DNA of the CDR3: TGTGCCAGCTTTAGCGGGGGTCGATACAATGAGCAGTACTTC.

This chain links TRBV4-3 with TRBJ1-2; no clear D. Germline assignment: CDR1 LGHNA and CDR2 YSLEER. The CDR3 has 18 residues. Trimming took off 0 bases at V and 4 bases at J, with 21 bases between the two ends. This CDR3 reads CASSQDQTAGGTLYGYTF. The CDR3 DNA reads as TGCGCCAGCAGCCAAGACCAAACGGCAGGAGGTACCCTCTATGGCTACACCTTC.

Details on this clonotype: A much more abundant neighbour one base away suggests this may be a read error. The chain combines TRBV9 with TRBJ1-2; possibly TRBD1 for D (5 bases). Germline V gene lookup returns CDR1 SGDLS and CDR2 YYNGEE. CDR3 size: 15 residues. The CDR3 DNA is TGTGCCAGCAGCGCCGGGGACGGATTTAACTATGGCTGCACCTTC. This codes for CASSAGDGFNYGCTF.

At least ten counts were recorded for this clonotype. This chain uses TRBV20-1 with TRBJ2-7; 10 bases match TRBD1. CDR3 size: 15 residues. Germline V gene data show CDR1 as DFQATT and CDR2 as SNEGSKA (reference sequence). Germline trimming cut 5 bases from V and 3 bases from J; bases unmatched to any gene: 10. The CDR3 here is CSASSDRGLFYEQYF. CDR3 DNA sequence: TGCAGTGCTTCGTCTGACAGGGGGCTTTTCTACGAGCAGTACTTC.

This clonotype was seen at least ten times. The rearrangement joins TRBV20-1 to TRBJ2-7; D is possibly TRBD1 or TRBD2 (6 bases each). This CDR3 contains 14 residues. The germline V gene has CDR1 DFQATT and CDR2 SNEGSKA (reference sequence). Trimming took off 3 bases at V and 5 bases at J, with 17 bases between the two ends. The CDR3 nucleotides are TGCAGTGCTAGCCCTGAGGGGGGTTCCCACGAGCAGTACTTC. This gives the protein CSASPEGGSHEQYF.

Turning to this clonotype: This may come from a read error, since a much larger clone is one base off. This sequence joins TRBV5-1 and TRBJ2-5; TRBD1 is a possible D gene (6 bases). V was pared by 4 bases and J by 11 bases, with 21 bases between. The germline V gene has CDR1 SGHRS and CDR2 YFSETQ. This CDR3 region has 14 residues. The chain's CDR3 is CASSLARGYNEQYF. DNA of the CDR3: TGCGCCAGCAGCCTCGCCAGGGGCTACAATGAGCAGTACTTC.

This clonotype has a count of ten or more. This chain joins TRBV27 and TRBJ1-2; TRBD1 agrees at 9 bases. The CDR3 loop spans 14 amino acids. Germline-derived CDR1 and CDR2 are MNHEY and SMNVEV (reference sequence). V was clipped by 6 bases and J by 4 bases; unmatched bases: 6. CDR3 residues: CASRPGQGFYGYTF. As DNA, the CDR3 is TGTGCCAGCAGACCGGGACAGGGCTTCTATGGCTACACCTTC.

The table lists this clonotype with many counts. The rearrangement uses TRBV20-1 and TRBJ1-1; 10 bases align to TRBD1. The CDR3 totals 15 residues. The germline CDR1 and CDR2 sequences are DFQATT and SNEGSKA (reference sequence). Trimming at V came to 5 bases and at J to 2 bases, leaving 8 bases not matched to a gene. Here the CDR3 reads CSALPRTGGNTEAFF. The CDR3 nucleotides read TGCAGTGCTCTACCCCGGACAGGGGGTAACACTGAAGCTTTCTTT.

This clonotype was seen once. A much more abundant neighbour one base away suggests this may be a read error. In nucleotides, the CDR3 is TGTGCCAGCAGACTAGGTGGGGGGCCGGGCTACAATGAGCAGTACTTC. Its translation is CASRLGGGPGYNEQYF. The rearrangement links TRBV11-1 to TRBJ2-4, with D perhaps TRBD1 or TRBD2 (6 bases each). The germline V and J ends were trimmed by 6 bases and 13 bases, with 28 bases remaining between them. The CDR3 loop spans 16 amino acids. CDR1 is SGHAT, CDR2 FQDESV, per germline (reference sequence).

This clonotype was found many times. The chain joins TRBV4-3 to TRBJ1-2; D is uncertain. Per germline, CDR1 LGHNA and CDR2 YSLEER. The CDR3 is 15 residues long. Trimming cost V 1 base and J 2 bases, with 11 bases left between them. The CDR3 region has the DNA TGCGCCAGCAGCCAAGTTGTAGATTCCAACTATGGCTACACCTTC. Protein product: CASSQVVDSNYGYTF.

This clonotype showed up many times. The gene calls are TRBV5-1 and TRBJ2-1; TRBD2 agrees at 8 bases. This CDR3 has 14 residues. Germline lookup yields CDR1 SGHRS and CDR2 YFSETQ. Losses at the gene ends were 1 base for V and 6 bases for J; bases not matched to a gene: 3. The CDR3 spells CASSLPGTSNEQFF. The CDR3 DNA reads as TGCGCCAGCAGCTTGCCTGGGACTAGCAATGAGCAGTTCTTC.

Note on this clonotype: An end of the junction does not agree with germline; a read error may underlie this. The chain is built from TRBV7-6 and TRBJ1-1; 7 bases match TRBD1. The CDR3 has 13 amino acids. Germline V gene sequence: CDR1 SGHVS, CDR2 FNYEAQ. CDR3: CAGSLAGGTEAFF. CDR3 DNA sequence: TGTGCCGGCAGCTTGGCAGGGGGCACTGAAGCTTTCTTT.

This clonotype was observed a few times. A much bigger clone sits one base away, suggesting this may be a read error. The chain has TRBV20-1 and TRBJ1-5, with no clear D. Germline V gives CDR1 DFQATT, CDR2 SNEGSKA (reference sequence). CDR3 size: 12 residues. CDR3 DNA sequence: TGCAGTACTAGTTTCGGCATCCAGCCCCAGCATTTT. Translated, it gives CSTSFGIQPQHF.

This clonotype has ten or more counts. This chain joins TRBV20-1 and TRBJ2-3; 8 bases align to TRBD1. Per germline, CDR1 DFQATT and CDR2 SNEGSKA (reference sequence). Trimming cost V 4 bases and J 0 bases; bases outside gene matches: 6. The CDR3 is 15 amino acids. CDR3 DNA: TGCAGTGCTAATGACAGGGGAACTAGCACAGATACGCAGTATTTT. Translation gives CSANDRGTSTDTQYF.

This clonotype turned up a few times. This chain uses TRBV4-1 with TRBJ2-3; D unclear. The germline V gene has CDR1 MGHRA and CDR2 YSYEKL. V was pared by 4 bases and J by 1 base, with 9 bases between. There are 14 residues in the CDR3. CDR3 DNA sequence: TGCGCCAGCAGCCTAGAGCTAGGCACAGATACGCAGTATTTT. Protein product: CASSLELGTDTQYF.

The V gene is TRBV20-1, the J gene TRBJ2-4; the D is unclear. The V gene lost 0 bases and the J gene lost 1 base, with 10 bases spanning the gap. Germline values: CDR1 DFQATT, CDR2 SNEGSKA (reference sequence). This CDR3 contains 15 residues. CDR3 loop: CSARDRLAAKNIQYF. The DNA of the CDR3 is TGCAGTGCTAGAGATAGATTAGCCGCCAAAAACATTCAGTACTTC.

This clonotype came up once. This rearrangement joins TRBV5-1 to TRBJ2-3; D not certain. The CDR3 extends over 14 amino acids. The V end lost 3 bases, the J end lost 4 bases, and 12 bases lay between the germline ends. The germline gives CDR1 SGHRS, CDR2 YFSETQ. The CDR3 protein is CASSWQDPADTQYF. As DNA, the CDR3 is TGCGCCAGCAGCTGGCAGGACCCGGCAGATACGCAGTATTTT. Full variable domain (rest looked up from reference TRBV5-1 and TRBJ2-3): KAGVTQTPRYLIKTRGQQVTLSCSPISGHRSVSWYQQTPGQGLQFLFEYFSETQRNKGNFPGRFSGRQFSNSRSEMNVSTLELGDSALYLCASSWQDPADTQYFGPGTRLTVL.

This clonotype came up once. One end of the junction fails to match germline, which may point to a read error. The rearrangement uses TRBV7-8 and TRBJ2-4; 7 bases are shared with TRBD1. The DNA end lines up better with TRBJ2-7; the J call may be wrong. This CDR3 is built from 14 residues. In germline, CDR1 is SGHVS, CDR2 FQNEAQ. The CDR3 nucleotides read TGTGCCAGCAGCGTAGCCAGGGGGATGTACGAGCAGTACTTC. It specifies CASSVARGMYEQYF.

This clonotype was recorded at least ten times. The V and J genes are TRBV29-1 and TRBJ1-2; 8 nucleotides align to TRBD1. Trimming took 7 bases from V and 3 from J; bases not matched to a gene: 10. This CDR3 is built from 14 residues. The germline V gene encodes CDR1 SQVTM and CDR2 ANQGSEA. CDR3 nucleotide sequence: TGCAGCGCCGGGACAGGCTGGAGCTACTATGGCTACACCTTC. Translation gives CSAGTGWSYYGYTF.

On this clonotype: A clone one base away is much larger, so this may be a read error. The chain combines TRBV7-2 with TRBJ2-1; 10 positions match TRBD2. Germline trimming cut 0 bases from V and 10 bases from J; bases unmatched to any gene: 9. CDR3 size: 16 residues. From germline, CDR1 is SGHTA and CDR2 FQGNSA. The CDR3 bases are TGTGCCAGCAGCTTAGCGACTAGCGGGTCCTCCTACGAGCAGTTCTTC. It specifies CASSLATSGSSYEQFF. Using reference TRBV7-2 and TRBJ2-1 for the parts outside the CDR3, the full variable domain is GAGVSQSPSNKVTEKGKDVELRCDPISGHTALYWYRQSLGQGLEFLIYFQGNSAPDKSGLPSDRFSAERTGGSVSTLTIQRTQQEDSAVYLCASSLATSGSSYEQFFGPGTRLTVL.

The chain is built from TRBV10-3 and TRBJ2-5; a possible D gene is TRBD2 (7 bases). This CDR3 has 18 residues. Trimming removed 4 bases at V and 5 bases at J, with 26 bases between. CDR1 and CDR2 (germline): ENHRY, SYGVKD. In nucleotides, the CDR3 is TGTGCCATCAGTGGCGAGGGGAGGGGGGCCTCTTCGTGGGAGACCCAGTACTTC. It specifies CAISGEGRGASSWETQYF.

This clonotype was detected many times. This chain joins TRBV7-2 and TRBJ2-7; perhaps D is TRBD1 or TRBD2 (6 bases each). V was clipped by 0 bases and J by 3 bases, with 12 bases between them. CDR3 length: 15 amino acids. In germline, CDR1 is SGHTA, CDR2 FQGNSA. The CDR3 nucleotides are TGTGCCAGCAGCTTAGCGGGGGGCCAGCACTACGAGCAGTACTTC. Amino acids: CASSLAGGQHYEQYF. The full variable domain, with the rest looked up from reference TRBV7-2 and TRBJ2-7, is GAGVSQSPSNKVTEKGKDVELRCDPISGHTALYWYRQSLGQGLEFLIYFQGNSAPDKSGLPSDRFSAERTGGSVSTLTIQRTQQEDSAVYLCASSLAGGQHYEQYFGPGTRLTVT.

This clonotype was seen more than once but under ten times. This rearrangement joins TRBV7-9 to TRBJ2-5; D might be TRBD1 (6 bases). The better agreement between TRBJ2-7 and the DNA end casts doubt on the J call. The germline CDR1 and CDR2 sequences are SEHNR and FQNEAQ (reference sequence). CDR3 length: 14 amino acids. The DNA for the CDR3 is TGTGCCAGCAGCGAACAGGGAACCTCCCCCGAGCAGTACTTC. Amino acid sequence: CASSEQGTSPEQYF.

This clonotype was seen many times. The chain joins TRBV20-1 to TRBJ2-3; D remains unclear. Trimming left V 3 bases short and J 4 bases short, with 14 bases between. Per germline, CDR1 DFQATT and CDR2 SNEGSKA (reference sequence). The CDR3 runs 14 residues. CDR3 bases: TGCAGTGCTAGCCCTTTTGTGGGGTCAGATACGCAGTATTTT. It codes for CSASPFVGSDTQYF.